These 12 T cell receptor beta chains were all obtained from the same sample, sequenced in a study of shared clonotypes between healthy human individuals. Cells designated naive CD8 were CD45RO-negative and were positively selected for CCR7, with terminally differentiated effector memory CD45RA+ cells excluded. Profiling relied on immunoSEQ multiplex PCR, and the TCRdb table lists in-frame clones only, not all of them. The sample has some 1,900,000 clones; approximately 94% are singletons. Sequencing was done on a sample of naive CD8+ T cells sorted from blood. The receptors here all came from a man aged 18 to 29 in good health.

The chain joins TRBV7-2 to TRBJ2-5, with D tentatively TRBD2 (6 bases). The germline V gene encodes CDR1 SGHTA and CDR2 FQGNSA. The V end was cut by 5 bases, the J end by 0 bases, with 13 bases between. CDR3 length: 15 residues. The CDR3 nucleotides are TGTGCCAGCAGCCCCGGAGGGTCGTACCAAGAGACCCAGTACTTC. Amino acids: CASSPGGSYQETQYF.

This chain uses TRBV6-5 with TRBJ2-3, with D unclear. The CDR3 is 13 amino acids. Germline V CDR1 and CDR2: MNHEY, SVGAGI. Between the trimmed V and J ends, which lost 3 bases and 3 bases, there was a span of 7 bases. CDR3 in DNA: TGTGCCAGCAGTTATCCTCAGACAGATACGCAGTATTTT. Encoded protein: CASSYPQTDTQYF.

The V and J genes are TRBV7-9 and TRBJ2-2; D uncertain. Looked up from germline, CDR1 is SEHNR and CDR2 is FQNEAQ (reference sequence). The V end lost 1 base, the J end lost 7 bases, and 16 bases lay between the germline ends. The CDR3 contains 16 residues. The CDR3 region is CASSLVSPSSGGELFF. The CDR3 nucleotides are TGTGCCAGCAGCTTAGTTTCCCCATCTTCCGGCGGGGAGCTGTTTTTT.

This clone is a singleton in its sample. The chain employs TRBV9 and TRBJ2-7; TRBD2 might be the D (6 bases). The CDR3 runs to 15 residues. V lost 0 bases to trimming and J lost 5 bases, with 15 bases between them. CDR1 SGDLS and CDR2 YYNGEE come from the germline V gene. The CDR3 sequence is CASSVGPQREDEQYF. CDR3 in DNA: TGTGCCAGCAGCGTAGGCCCGCAAAGGGAGGACGAGCAGTACTTC.

Concerning this clone itself: This sample includes further DNA sequences coding for the same CDR3. CDR3 loop: CASSQDRGEETQYF. Here the CDR3 DNA reads TGCGCCAGCAGCCAAGATAGGGGGGAGGAGACCCAGTACTTC. This chain links TRBV4-3 with TRBJ2-5; D might be TRBD1 or TRBD2, each matching 6 bases. Germline-derived CDR1 and CDR2 are LGHNA and YSLEER. V was cut by 0 bases and J by 5 bases, with 10 bases left in between. The CDR3 contains 14 residues.

This clone was recorded once. The J gene is TRBJ2-3, the V gene TRBV6-1; no clear D. The germline V gene has CDR1 MNHNS and CDR2 SASEGT. V lost 3 bases, J lost 10 bases, and 8 bases lay in between. CDR3 length: 11 residues. The CDR3 sequence: CASSEMDAQYF. CDR3 nucleotide sequence: TGTGCCAGCAGTGAGATGGATGCGCAGTATTTT.

The chain is built from TRBV5-4 and TRBJ2-7, with D perhaps TRBD1 (5 bases). This CDR3 comprises 13 residues. Trimming took 2 bases from V and 4 from J, leaving 10 bases between them. The germline V gene encodes CDR1 SGHNT and CDR2 YYREEE (reference sequence). The CDR3 reads CASSFQPGYEQYF. CDR3 bases: TGTGCCAGCAGCTTTCAGCCAGGGTACGAGCAGTACTTC.

J is TRBJ2-3 and V is TRBV9; TRBD1 aligns across 7 bases. The V segment lost 4 bases and the J segment 1 base; nucleotides outside the gene matches: 6. Per germline, CDR1 SGDLS and CDR2 YYNGEE. The length of the CDR3 is 15 residues. CDR3 loop: CASSHDRDRTDTQYF. DNA for the CDR3: TGTGCCAGCAGCCATGACAGGGACCGCACAGATACGCAGTATTTT.

The V gene is TRBV19, the J gene TRBJ1-2; D unclear. V was shortened by 3 bases and J by 6 bases, with 11 bases between the two germline ends. Germline V gives CDR1 LNHDA, CDR2 SQIVND (reference sequence). The CDR3 contains 13 residues. The CDR3 nucleotides are TGTGCCAGTAGTATGAGTCTCCTAGATGGCTACACCTTC. Translated: CASSMSLLDGYTF.

This sequence joins TRBV30 and TRBJ2-3; D is ambiguous. Deletions cut 5 bases from V and 1 base from J, with 19 bases between. CDR1 is GTSNPN, CDR2 SVGIG, per germline (reference sequence). CDR3 size: 16 residues. CDR3 coding DNA: TGTGCCTGGTGCTTAAGTCGGACCCCCGGCACAGATACGCAGTATTTT. Its translation: CAWCLSRTPGTDTQYF.

This chain connects TRBV19 to TRBJ1-2, with D hard to call. There are 15 residues in the CDR3. V was pared by 5 bases and J by 1 base, with 14 bases between. CDR1 LNHDA and CDR2 SQIVND come from the germline V gene (reference sequence). Here the CDR3 DNA reads TGTGCCAGTAGTCCCGCGGACGGACTTAACTATGGCTACACCTTC. This encodes CASSPADGLNYGYTF.

V is TRBV9 and J is TRBJ2-7; D call uncertain. Germline V gene lookup returns CDR1 SGDLS and CDR2 YYNGEE. Trimming removed 0 bases from V and 3 bases from J, with 7 bases in between. The CDR3 runs to 13 residues. CDR3 protein: CASSVANGYEQYF. Written as DNA, the CDR3 is TGTGCCAGCAGCGTAGCTAACGGCTACGAGCAGTACTTC. The full variable domain, rest sourced from reference TRBV9 and TRBJ2-7, is DSGVTQTPKHLITATGQRVTLRCSPRSGDLSVYWYQQSLDQGLQFLIQYYNGEERAKGNILERFSAQQFPDLHSELNLSSLELGDSALYFCASSVANGYEQYFGPGTRLTVT.